The T cell receptor beta chain described here comes from a study of Ad26.COV2.S vaccination and SARS-CoV-2 variants. Treatment: 15 to 20 received Ad26.COV2.S at low or high dose, single or two shots; several received placebo; per-sample allocation not given. It was on day 63 after the first vaccine or placebo injection that samples were taken. Trimming stripped 5 bases from V and 10 bases from J, with 17 bases between. Per the germline V gene, CDR1 is SGHVS and CDR2 is FQNEAQ. This CDR3 has 13 amino acids. The table came from immunoSEQ multiplex PCR; TCRdb's copy has only in-frame clones and leaves some out. The table lists 300,000 to 400,000 clones, about nine tenths of them singletons.

The source material was peripheral blood, sampled in a trial of Ad26.COV2.S vaccine versus placebo. The chain recombines TRBV7-8 with TRBJ2-5; perhaps TRBD2 as D (5 bases). The sequence was collected from a person between 18 and 65 years old who received the Ad26.COV2.S COVID-19 vaccine or a placebo. The CDR3: CASSHGTREDQYF. As DNA, the CDR3 is TGTGCCAGCAGCCATGGCACTAGAGAAGACCAGTACTTC.